This passage covers 15 T cell receptor beta chains from one sample sequenced in a study of blood T cells in healthy people across ages. It was with a sample-barcoded 5' primer and a J-beta primer mix that a second PCR of roughly 7 to 12 cycles was run. TCRdb redid the calling of the 5' RACE reads with MiXCR, one entry per CDR3 protein. Of over 950,000 distinct CDR3 sequences listed, about two fifths were seen once; the top ten hold around 13%. The sample comprised blood. The receptors derive from a man between 18 and 29 years old in good health.

This clonotype was observed a few times. This sequence joins TRBV9 and TRBJ1-1; D not certain. The V end lost 3 bases, the J end lost 0 bases, and 6 bases lay between the germline ends. The CDR3 covers 13 residues. The germline V gene encodes CDR1 SGDLS and CDR2 YYNGEE. This chain's CDR3 is CASSGEMNTEAFF. The CDR3 nucleotides are TGTGCCAGCAGCGGAGAAATGAACACTGAAGCTTTCTTT.

This clonotype was counted at least ten times. V gene TRBV6-4 combines with J gene TRBJ2-3, with D hard to call. CDR1 is MRHNA, CDR2 SNTAGT, per germline. The CDR3 runs 14 residues. Trimming shortened V by 2 bases and J by 1 base, and 7 bases separated the two germline ends. CDR3 coding DNA: TGTGCCAGCAGTGACGCGGCTGGCACAGATACGCAGTATTTT. Protein: CASSDAAGTDTQYF.

This clonotype was observed many times. The chain couples TRBV6-2 or TRBV6-3 to TRBJ2-7; 7 bases are shared with TRBD1. V shed 2 bases, J shed 2 bases, and the junction held 9 bases outside the gene matches. Germline V gene lookup returns CDR1 MNHEY and CDR2 SVGEGT. The CDR3 has 16 amino acids. CDR3 in amino acids: CASSYLGTDTTYEQYF. CDR3 bases: TGTGCCAGCAGTTACCTCGGGACAGATACAACCTACGAGCAGTACTTC.

The CDR3 DNA sequence: TGCAGTGTTCTTAGGGGACAGGGGGCGTCCGGGGAGCTGTTTTTT. It is translated as CSVLRGQGASGELFF. The V call is TRBV20-1, the J call TRBJ2-2; 12 bases agree with TRBD1. Unmatched junction bases numbered 9, after V lost 7 bases and J lost 6 bases. The CDR3 sequence is 15 residues long. Germline assignment: CDR1 DFQATT and CDR2 SNEGSKA (reference sequence).

This clonotype was seen repeatedly, ten times or more. Compared with germline, one end of the junction differs, possibly owing to a read error. V and J are TRBV29-1 and TRBJ1-2, with D tentatively TRBD1 (5 bases). The CDR3 consists of 12 residues. CDR1 SQVTM and CDR2 ANQGSEA come from the germline V gene. This CDR3 reads CSVEGGAYGYTF. The CDR3 DNA sequence: TGCAGCGTCGAAGGAGGGGCATATGGCTACACCTTC. The entire variable domain, with the rest obtained from reference TRBV29-1 and TRBJ1-2, is as follows: SAVISQKPSRDICQRGTSLTIQCQVDSQVTMMFWYRQQPGQSLTLIATANQGSEATYESGFVIDKFPISRPNLTFSTLTVSNMSPEDSSIYLCSVEGGAYGYTFGSGTRLTVV.

This clonotype turned up a few times. The chain couples TRBV20-1 to TRBJ1-2; no definite D call. V lost 3 bases and J 6 bases, leaving 8 bases between the germline ends. Germline CDR1 and CDR2: DFQATT and SNEGSKA (reference sequence). The CDR3 loop spans 11 amino acids. CDR3 coding DNA: TGCAGTGCTAGGCGGGAGCATGGCTACACCTTC. As protein: CSARREHGYTF.

This rearrangement joins TRBV14 to TRBJ2-1; D not certain. CDR1 and CDR2 from the germline V gene are SGHDN and FVKESK. V was pared by 1 base and J by 0 bases, with 16 bases between. The CDR3 extends over 18 amino acids. The CDR3 coding sequence is TGTGCCAGCAGCCAAGCGGGCCCCTCCTGGGGCTCCTACAATGAGCAGTTCTTC. Its translation is CASSQAGPSWGSYNEQFF.

Concerning this clonotype: This may come from a read error, since a much larger clone is one base off. The gene calls are TRBV2 and TRBJ2-1; D is unclear. V lost 6 bases, J lost 9 bases, and 24 bases lay in between. The CDR3 is 16 residues long. Germline V CDR1 and CDR2: SNHLY, FYNNEI. The CDR3 bases are TGTGCCAGCAGCGAAAGGGTTGGGTCTAGTTCAGTTGAGCAGTTCTTC. It is translated as CASSERVGSSSVEQFF.

In the case of this clonotype: A read error may produce the germline difference seen at one junction end. The chain uses TRBV4-3 and TRBJ1-2; no clear D gene. Looked up from germline, CDR1 is LGHNA and CDR2 is YSLEER. The CDR3 has 18 amino acids. CDR3 sequence (DNA): TGCGCCAGCAACCAAGACTACGTCCGGGGTTCCTGGACCCATGGCTACACCTTC. This codes for CASNQDYVRGSWTHGYTF.

The chain uses TRBV27 and TRBJ1-6; TRBD1 matches 9 bases. The CDR3 sequence is 15 residues long. The germline V gene has CDR1 MNHEY and CDR2 SMNVEV (reference sequence). The V and J ends lost 6 bases and 5 bases, in that order; junction bases with no gene match: 5. The CDR3: CASRLTGGDNSPLHF. CDR3 DNA sequence: TGTGCCAGCAGGCTGACAGGGGGGGATAATTCACCCCTCCACTTT.

The chain recombines TRBV9 with TRBJ2-3; 7 nucleotides match TRBD1. V gave up 3 bases and J gave up 0 bases; unmatched junction bases: 4. The CDR3 covers 15 residues. Germline V gene data show CDR1 as SGDLS and CDR2 as YYNGEE. Here the CDR3 reads CASSATGDSTDTQYF. DNA of the CDR3: TGTGCCAGCAGCGCCACAGGGGATAGCACAGATACGCAGTATTTT.

The CDR3: CASTRQGVSYGYTF. The CDR3 nucleotides read TGTGCCAGCACCCGACAGGGGGTCTCCTATGGCTACACCTTC. The chain links TRBV12-3 or TRBV12-4 to TRBJ1-2; TRBD1 matches at 9 bases. With V trimmed by 7 bases and J by 4 bases, 7 bases remained unmatched. This CDR3 region has 14 residues.

This clonotype was detected a few times. An end of the junction differs from the germline gene, which may be a read error. The DNA for the CDR3 is TGCGCCAGCACCCAAACCGGGGGTATTGAAAAACTGTTTTTT. Translation: CASTQTGGIEKLFF. The genes are TRBV4-1 and TRBJ1-4; tentative D call: TRBD1 (5 bases). Germline V CDR1 and CDR2: MGHRA, YSYEKL. This CDR3 is built from 14 residues.

The rearrangement uses TRBV28 and TRBJ2-7; maybe TRBD2 (6 bases). Germline CDR1 and CDR2: MDHEN and SYDVKM. V gave up 6 bases and J gave up 0 bases, with 15 bases separating them. The CDR3 is 15 amino acids. This CDR3 is CASRGGLTSSYEQYF. CDR3 sequence (DNA): TGTGCCAGCAGGGGGGGACTCACGAGCTCCTACGAGCAGTACTTC.

The chain carries TRBV7-9 and TRBJ2-1, with D uncertain. V was cut by 7 bases and J by 0 bases, with 19 bases left in between. The CDR3 extends over 17 amino acids. Germline lookup yields CDR1 SEHNR and CDR2 FQNEAQ (reference sequence). This CDR3 is CASNSIRTLTSYNEQFF. In DNA form, the CDR3 reads TGTGCCAGCAACTCAATCAGGACGTTAACCTCCTACAATGAGCAGTTCTTC.